One T cell receptor (beta chain) is described in this entry. This entry is derived from a study of control samples from healthy donors and cancer patients. Using immunoSEQ multiplex PCR, the repertoire was profiled, and TCRdb retains in-frame clones only, with some absent. The sample includes 70,000 to 100,000 clones, less than 90% seen only once; the top ten take approximately 7.6%. The specimen was blood. The sequence was obtained from a woman between 55 and 75 years old in good health.

CDR3 residues: CATSGIDRGRGNTGELFF. The CDR3 DNA is TGTGCCACCAGTGGCATCGACAGGGGGCGAGGGAACACCGGGGAGCTGTTTTTT. The rearrangement uses TRBV24-1 and TRBJ2-2; 10 positions match TRBD1. J was trimmed by 1 base and V by 5 bases; bases with no gene match: 9. CDR3 length: 18 residues. Germline CDR1 KGHDR, CDR2 SFDVKD.